Listed below are T cell receptor beta chains from one sample, sequenced in a study of T cell clones after liver transplantation. TCRdb keeps only in-frame clones here, not all; method: immunoSEQ multiplex PCR. The top ten hold 0.65% to 0.85% of the sample, which has about 70,000 clones, approximately 80% seen once. The sequenced sample was CD4+ T cells from blood, obtained 12 months after liver transplant. The receptors stem from a human patient who received a liver transplant. Some T cells may have originated in the graft donor. Both conserved end residues are part of each CDR3. Each record gives: D gene, clone size, J gene, V gene, CDR3 DNA, CDR3 protein. D genes are given only for firm matches. Not every row has a clone size; where given, it reads once, few, many or a size class.

>TRBD1|NA|TRBJ2-2|TRBV6-1
TGTGCCAGCAGCGTTGACAGGGGGCGGACCGGGGAGCTGTTTTTT
CASSVDRGRTGELFF
>NA|few|TRBJ1-3|TRBV19
TGTGCCAGTAAGGACCTCTCCGGAAACACCATATATTTT
CASKDLSGNTIYF
>NA|NA|TRBJ1-3|TRBV10-3
TGTGCCATCAGTGAGCTCGGAGGGAAGGATGGAAACACCATATATTTT
CAISELGGKDGNTIYF
>NA|NA|TRBJ2-5|TRBV5-1
TGCGCCAGCAGCTTGAACACCGGTGGGCAAGAGACCCAGTACTTC
CASSLNTGGQETQYF
>NA|few|TRBJ2-1|TRBV7-9
TGTGCCAGCAGCCCCCCCTTTCGAGGGATAGCCTACAATGAGCAGTTCTTC
CASSPPFRGIAYNEQFF
>NA|NA|TRBJ1-1|TRBV6-5
TGTGCCAGCAGTTACGGGGGATGGGGTGACACTGAAGCTTTCTTT
CASSYGGWGDTEAFF
>TRBD2|NA|TRBJ2-3|TRBV12-5
TGTGCTAGTGGTTCTGGCGGGAGTACAGATACGCAGTATTTT
CASGSGGSTDTQYF
>NA|NA|TRBJ2-7|TRBV5-1
TGCGCCAGCAGCTTCGAAGGGGTCACGTCGAGTATTGGGCCCTGGGAGCAGTACTTC
CASSFEGVTSSIGPWEQYF
>NA|NA|TRBJ2-2|TRBV5-1
TGCGCCAGCAGCTTCACAGGGACCGGGGAGCTGTTTTTT
CASSFTGTGELFF
>NA|NA|TRBJ2-1|TRBV10-3
TGTGCCATCAGTGCCGGAGAAGGATCAGGGTTGGTCAATGAGCAGTTCTTC
CAISAGEGSGLVNEQFF
>TRBD1|once|TRBJ1-1|TRBV29-1
TGCAGCGTTGAAGCTAAACCAACCGGGACAGTTGAAGCTTTCTTT
CSVEAKPTGTVEAFF
>TRBD1|NA|TRBJ1-4|TRBV6-5
TGTGCCAGCAGCCGGGACAGGGAAAAACTGTTTTTT
CASSRDREKLFF
>NA|NA|TRBJ1-4|TRBV28
TGTGCCAGCAGTTTAGACAGAAGTCCAACTAATGAAAAACTGTTTTTT
CASSLDRSPTNEKLFF
>NA|NA|TRBJ1-5|TRBV28
TGTGCCAGCGGGCCTGTCTCAAGGTTTCAGCCCCAGCATTTT
CASGPVSRFQPQHF
>TRBD2|once|TRBJ2-7|TRBV28
TGTGCCAGCAGTTTGCCGGGGGGGGCGGCTACCTACGAGCAGTACTTC
CASSLPGGAATYEQYF
>NA|NA|TRBJ1-2|TRBV28
TGTGCCAGCAGTAGTAGTCGTAGGATCTATGGCTACACCTTC
CASSSSRRIYGYTF
>NA|NA|TRBJ1-2|TRBV25-1
TGTGCCAGCAGCCCCTCGGTAGCGGGCTATGGCTACACCTTC
CASSPSVAGYGYTF
>TRBD2|NA|TRBJ2-1|TRBV11-2
TGTGCCAGCAGCTCTGGGGGGGAGCCCTACAATGAGCAGTTCTTC
CASSSGGEPYNEQFF